This TCR beta chain was recovered during a study of metastatic and nonmetastatic thyroid tumors. As for the study in general: Where malignant and benign thyroid patients were concerned, repertoires were compared across blood and tumor or nodule tissue.

Until they underwent thyroid surgery, no patient had received any treatment. In the case of this clone: Antigen: not known.

The CDR3 is 16 residues long. V was trimmed by 0 bases and J by 1 base, leaving 11 bases between them. Germline V gives CDR1 SGHRS, CDR2 YFSETQ. Broader study findings: Significantly greater TCR beta diversity was reportedly found in malignant thyroid tumors than in benign nodules (in blood and tumor).

With MiXCR, TCRdb reprocessed the PCR reads. The data hold approximately 12,000 clones, with approximately 23% observed a single time. The chain couples TRBV5-1 to TRBJ1-3, with D tentatively TRBD1 (6 bases). Material for sequencing was adjacent normal tissue. This clonotype was sampled from a female donor with papillary thyroid cancer or a benign thyroid nodule (not recorded which). Some clones in this sample may be carry-over from other donors' samples. This CDR3 reads CASSLVGGESGNTIYF. CDR3 in DNA: TGCGCCAGCAGCTTGGTCGGGGGCGAATCTGGAAACACCATATATTTT.